The rows below give T cell receptor beta chains drawn from one sample of a study of T cell responses to AZD1222 COVID-19 vaccine. Sequencing was performed with immunoSEQ multiplex PCR; in TCRdb, only in-frame clones are kept and a portion is missing. The data show under 150,000 clones, 85% to 95% seen once. The source was peripheral blood, collected on day 0 of AZD1222 vaccination. The source of these receptors is an adult in good health. Each CDR3 is given with its conserved first and last residue. D genes are given only for firm matches. Rows may omit the clone size; those that give it use once, few, many or a size class.

CDR3 | DNA | V | size | D | J
CATSLAVNYEQYF | TGTGCCACCTCGCTAGCGGTGAACTACGAGCAGTACTTC | TRBV27 | . | TRBD2 | TRBJ2-7
CASSPRTGGMNSPLHF | TGTGCCAGTAGTCCCCGGACAGGGGGGATGAATTCACCCCTCCACTTT | TRBV19 | . | TRBD1 | TRBJ1-6
CASSGRVPNTGELFF | TGTGCCAGCAGCGGCCGGGTTCCGAACACCGGGGAGCTGTTTTTT | TRBV5-4 | . | . | TRBJ2-2
CATSSLVAAESYNEQFF | TGTGCCACCAGCAGCCTTGTTGCGGCGGAATCCTACAATGAGCAGTTCTTC | TRBV15 | . | . | TRBJ2-1
CASSLVAGAYYGYTF | TGTGCCAGCAGCTTAGTGGCGGGGGCGTACTATGGCTACACCTTC | TRBV7-8 | . | . | TRBJ1-2
CASSPDWTGGYGYTF | TGCGCCAGCAGCCCGGATTGGACAGGGGGCTATGGCTACACCTTC | TRBV5-1 | . | TRBD1 | TRBJ1-2
CASSLTYQASGLPGELFF | TGTGCCAGCAGCTTAACGTACCAGGCTAGCGGGCTTCCCGGGGAGCTGTTTTTT | TRBV7-3 | . | TRBD2 | TRBJ2-2
CASSVGGTNEKLFF | TGTGCCAGCAGCGTAGGTGGAACTAATGAAAAACTGTTTTTT | TRBV9 | . | . | TRBJ1-4
CASSLSPTSGGAFDEQFF | TGTGCCAGCAGCTTGTCCCCGACTAGCGGGGGGGCATTTGATGAGCAGTTCTTC | TRBV5-6 | . | TRBD2 | TRBJ2-1
CASRTGGRGYTF | TGTGCCAGCAGAACAGGGGGAAGAGGCTACACCTTC | TRBV27 | . | TRBD1 | TRBJ1-2
CASSRTSRTGELFF | TGTGCCAGTAGTCGGACTAGCAGAACGGGGGAGCTGTTTTTT | TRBV19 | . | TRBD2 | TRBJ2-2
CASSPERRPTADNEQFF | TGTGCCAGCAGCCCCGAGCGCCGGCCTACGGCTGATAATGAGCAGTTCTTC | TRBV7-3 | . | . | TRBJ2-1
CASSLIPARGAGELFF | TGTGCCAGCAGCTTAATCCCCGCAAGGGGGGCCGGGGAGCTGTTTTTT | TRBV11-3 | few | . | TRBJ2-2
CASSPRTANTEAFF | TGTGCCAGCTCACCACGGACGGCGAACACTGAAGCTTTCTTT | TRBV18 | . | . | TRBJ1-1
CASSRGDRGYGYTF | TGTGCCAGCAGCCGAGGGGACAGGGGCTATGGCTACACCTTC | TRBV7-9 | . | TRBD1 | TRBJ1-2
CASSLTGGRSPLHF | TGTGCCAGCAGCTTGACAGGGGGGCGGTCACCCCTCCACTTT | TRBV7-2 | . | TRBD1 | TRBJ1-6
CASSPGRNSYEQYF | TGTGCCAGCAGCCCAGGACGGAACTCCTACGAGCAGTACTTC | TRBV11-2 | . | . | TRBJ2-7
CASSLNRGPPYEQYF | TGCGCCAGCAGCTTGAACAGGGGGCCCCCCTACGAGCAGTACTTC | TRBV5-1 | . | TRBD1 | TRBJ2-7
CASSYLAGPEVPSREQYF | TGTGCCAGCAGTTACCTGGCAGGGCCCGAGGTCCCGTCTCGCGAGCAGTACTTC | TRBV6-2/TRBV6-3 | . | . | TRBJ2-7
CASSDGTGGSGANVLTF | TGTGCCAGCAGTGACGGGACAGGGGGCTCTGGGGCCAACGTCCTGACTTTC | TRBV6-4 | . | TRBD1 | TRBJ2-6
CASSEQGPASNYGYTF | TGTGCCAGCAGTGAACAGGGACCGGCGAGTAACTATGGCTACACCTTC | TRBV2 | . | . | TRBJ1-2
CASSLTGGTEAFF | TGTGCCAGCAGTCTGACAGGGGGCACTGAAGCTTTCTTT | TRBV27 | few | TRBD1 | TRBJ1-1
CASKGAESSYEQYF | TGTGCCAGCAAAGGGGCGGAGAGCTCCTACGAGCAGTACTTC | TRBV6-5 | . | . | TRBJ2-7
CAISEWEEQYF | TGTGCCATCAGTGAGTGGGAGGAGCAGTACTTC | TRBV10-3 | . | . | TRBJ2-7
CASSLRPVYGYTF | TGTGCCAGCAGTTTGAGGCCAGTCTATGGCTACACCTTC | TRBV12-3/TRBV12-4 | . | . | TRBJ1-2
CASSPIRGSGLAGAYEQYF | TGTGCCAGCAGTCCAATCAGGGGAAGCGGACTAGCGGGAGCTTACGAGCAGTACTTC | TRBV28 | once | TRBD2 | TRBJ2-7